This is a list of T cell receptor beta chains from one sample in a study of CD8+ T cells in alopecia areata. The data were produced by immunoSEQ multiplex PCR, yet TCRdb's version contains in-frame clones alone and is incomplete. The table has about 200,000 clones, 50% to 60% seen once. This sample comprised CD4+ T cells sorted from blood, obtained at week 0. The receptors here all came from a human donor with alopecia areata. Both conserved end residues are part of each CDR3. D genes are given only for firm matches. The size entry is marked missing in some rows and otherwise reads once, few, many or a size class.

D gene,J gene,V gene,clone size,CDR3 protein,CDR3 DNA
-,TRBJ1-6,TRBV5-1,-,CASSLEGSSYNSPLHF,TGCGCCAGCAGCTTGGAGGGGAGCTCCTATAATTCACCCCTCCACTTT
-,TRBJ1-3,TRBV13,-,CASSFLGNTIYF,TGTGCCAGCAGCTTCCTCGGAAACACCATATATTTT
TRBD2,TRBJ2-7,TRBV15,few,CATSSPTSGSLKQYF,TGTGCCACCAGCAGCCCCACTAGCGGGAGTTTGAAGCAGTACTTC
-,TRBJ2-3,TRBV5-6,-,CASSQRRQITDTQYF,TGTGCCAGCAGCCAACGTCGACAGATCACAGATACGCAGTATTTT
TRBD1,TRBJ1-4,TRBV6-6,-,CASRPDREGEKLFF,TGTGCCAGCAGACCGGACAGGGAGGGGGAAAAACTGTTTTTT
-,TRBJ2-7,TRBV25-1,once,CASSEPSRYEQYF,TGTGCCAGCAGTGAACCCTCCAGGTACGAGCAGTACTTC
-,TRBJ1-1,TRBV6-5,-,CASSPQRGRVTEAFF,TGTGCCAGCAGCCCTCAAAGGGGCCGAGTCACTGAAGCTTTCTTT
TRBD2,TRBJ2-1,TRBV4-1,-,CASSLIPGLAGDANEQFF,TGCGCCAGCAGCCTCATACCGGGACTAGCGGGAGACGCCAATGAGCAGTTCTTC
-,TRBJ2-2,TRBV7-3,-,CASSLPVGELFF,TGTGCCAGCAGCCTTCCGGTTGGGGAGCTGTTTTTT
-,TRBJ2-7,TRBV6-1,few,CASSTRQGGQDEQYF,TGTGCCAGCAGTACCAGACAGGGAGGTCAGGACGAGCAGTACTTC
-,TRBJ1-1,TRBV29-1,-,CSVEGGGPEAFF,TGCAGCGTCGAGGGGGGTGGTCCGGAAGCTTTCTTT
-,TRBJ1-5,TRBV29-1,-,CSVGQDSNQPQHF,TGCAGCGTTGGTCAGGATAGCAATCAGCCCCAGCATTTT
TRBD2,TRBJ2-6,TRBV29-1,few,CSVQSTSAGANVLTF,TGCAGCGTTCAGTCCACTAGCGCTGGGGCCAACGTCCTGACTTTC
-,TRBJ1-1,TRBV30,-,CAWRGVIVNTEAFF,TGTGCCTGGAGGGGGGTGATAGTGAACACTGAAGCTTTCTTT
-,TRBJ2-5,TRBV11-2,-,CASSYLAPTQYF,TGTGCCAGCAGCTACCTAGCCCCGACCCAGTACTTC
-,TRBJ2-5,TRBV30,-,CAWSAFGGGETQYF,TGTGCCTGGAGTGCCTTTGGTGGCGGGGAGACCCAGTACTTC
TRBD2,TRBJ2-7,TRBV2,-,CASRFGGVSSYEQYF,TGTGCCAGCAGATTTGGGGGGGTCAGCTCCTACGAGCAGTACTTC
-,TRBJ2-7,TRBV30,-,CAWSVHGSSEQYF,TGTGCCTGGAGTGTACATGGGAGCTCCGAGCAGTACTTC
-,TRBJ2-2,TRBV6-5,many,CASTESTTGELFF,TGTGCCAGCACGGAGTCGACCACCGGGGAGCTGTTTTTT
TRBD1,TRBJ2-7,TRBV2,few,CASSERDRGSYEQYF,TGTGCCAGCAGTGAGCGGGACAGGGGCTCCTACGAGCAGTACTTC
-,TRBJ1-6,TRBV5-4,-,CASSALTGGHSPLHF,TGTGCCAGCAGCGCGCTGACAGGCGGGCATTCACCCCTCCACTTT
-,TRBJ1-5,TRBV6-6,few,CASSYRLDQPQHF,TGTGCCAGCAGTTACAGGCTGGATCAGCCCCAGCATTTT
-,TRBJ1-1,TRBV5-1,-,CASSFADRNTEAFF,TGCGCCAGCAGCTTCGCCGACAGGAACACTGAAGCTTTCTTT
-,TRBJ1-3,TRBV6-5,few,CASSRSSGNTIYF,TGTGCCAGCAGCCGAAGCTCTGGAAACACCATATATTTT
-,TRBJ1-1,TRBV4-1,-,CASSQFRNTEAFF,TGCGCCAGCAGCCAATTCAGGAACACTGAAGCTTTCTTT
-,TRBJ1-5,TRBV30,-,CAVRVGVGNQPQHF,TGTGCCGTCCGCGTGGGGGTGGGCAATCAGCCCCAGCATTTT
-,TRBJ2-2,TRBV7-3,few,CASSPKLGGLFF,TGTGCCAGCAGCCCGAAGTTGGGTGGGCTGTTTTTT
-,TRBJ1-2,TRBV6-6,-,CASSRGGSGKDGYTF,TGTGCCAGCAGTCGCGGCGGGAGTGGTAAAGATGGCTACACCTTC
-,TRBJ1-6,TRBV2,-,CASGGDSPLHF,TGTGCCAGCGGGGGGGATTCACCCCTCCACTTT
-,TRBJ2-4,TRBV5-1,-,CASSRTGTSNNLKNIQYF,TGCGCCAGCAGCAGAACCGGGACTTCGAATAACCTCAAAAACATTCAGTACTTC
-,TRBJ2-6,TRBV29-1,-,CSVEEGRGLTNSGANVLTF,TGCAGCGTTGAAGAGGGCAGGGGCCTTACAAACTCTGGGGCCAACGTCCTGACTTTC
-,TRBJ1-1,TRBV11-2,-,CASSFGGNTEAFF,TGTGCCAGCAGCTTTGGGGGGAACACTGAAGCTTTCTTT
TRBD1,TRBJ2-1,TRBV29-1,-,CSVDRGLYNEQFF,TGCAGCGTTGACAGGGGGCTTTACAATGAGCAGTTCTTC
-,TRBJ1-5,TRBV2,-,CASHERQSNQPQHF,TGTGCCAGCCATGAACGGCAGAGCAATCAGCCCCAGCATTTT
-,TRBJ2-5,TRBV15,many,CATSRDRASSRETQYF,TGTGCCACCAGCAGAGATAGGGCCAGTTCTAGGGAGACCCAGTACTTC
TRBD1,TRBJ2-2,TRBV6-1,-,CASSEQGPANTGELFF,TGTGCCAGCAGCGAACAGGGGCCCGCGAACACCGGGGAGCTGTTTTTT
TRBD2,TRBJ2-3,TRBV29-1,-,CSVVRGGTDTQYF,TGCAGCGTTGTGCGGGGGGGTACAGATACGCAGTATTTT
-,TRBJ1-1,TRBV5-1,few,CASSLTRSTEAFF,TGCGCCAGCAGCTTAACCAGATCCACTGAAGCTTTCTTT
-,TRBJ2-5,TRBV30,-,CAWSRLYQETQYF,TGTGCCTGGAGTCGGCTGTACCAAGAGACCCAGTACTTC
TRBD1,TRBJ2-5,TRBV6-1,-,CASSLGTGGETQYF,TGTGCCAGCAGTTTGGGGACAGGTGGGGAGACCCAGTACTTC
-,TRBJ2-5,TRBV4-1,few,CASSQDRGGVKETQYF,TGCGCCAGCAGCCAAGACAGGGGGGGGGTCAAAGAGACCCAGTACTTC
-,TRBJ1-2,TRBV7-9,-,CASSLAWRPTGYTF,TGTGCCAGCAGCTTAGCGTGGAGGCCGACTGGCTACACCTTC
-,TRBJ2-1,TRBV7-7,-,CASSRGRYNEQFF,TGTGCTAGCAGCCGGGGCAGATACAATGAGCAGTTCTTC
TRBD2,TRBJ2-1,TRBV5-4,-,CASSQSGRVYNEQFF,TGTGCCAGCAGCCAAAGCGGGAGGGTTTACAATGAGCAGTTCTTC
-,TRBJ2-7,TRBV5-1,-,CASSFSGGNEQYF,TGCGCCAGCAGCTTCTCAGGGGGGAACGAGCAGTACTTC
TRBD1,TRBJ2-6,TRBV2,-,CATTGQGLAGANVLTF,TGTGCCACCACGGGACAGGGATTGGCTGGGGCCAACGTCCTGACTTTC
TRBD1,TRBJ2-7,TRBV9,-,CASSSEDRANYEQYF,TGTGCCAGCAGCAGTGAAGACAGGGCAAACTACGAGCAGTACTTC
TRBD1,TRBJ2-4,TRBV6-5,-,CASGLTGEQNIQYF,TGTGCCAGCGGCTTGACAGGGGAACAAAACATTCAGTACTTC
-,TRBJ1-2,TRBV29-1,-,CSVADGGTRGYTF,TGCAGCGTCGCCGATGGGGGAACGCGAGGCTACACCTTC
-,TRBJ2-7,TRBV20-1,-,CSAAKGGEQYF,TGCAGTGCAGCCAAGGGCGGCGAGCAGTACTTC
-,TRBJ2-7,TRBV27,-,CASSLRSADRSEEQYF,TGTGCCAGCAGTTTAAGATCGGCAGACAGGTCGGAGGAGCAGTACTTC
-,TRBJ1-6,TRBV7-9,-,CATARGDSPLHF,TGTGCCACAGCTCGGGGGGATTCACCCCTCCACTTT
-,TRBJ1-2,TRBV30,few,CAWSVHDGYTF,TGTGCCTGGAGTGTACACGATGGCTACACCTTC
-,TRBJ1-4,TRBV11-2,once,CASSSTTGWEKLFF,TGTGCCAGCAGCTCGACGACAGGATGGGAAAAACTGTTTTTT
-,TRBJ1-2,TRBV29-1,few,CSVEGGGAYGYTF,TGCAGCGTTGAAGGTGGGGGGGCCTATGGCTACACCTTC